This T cell receptor (beta chain) was identified in a study of vaccination effects on CD4 cells after COVID-19 (dated 2022 in TCRdb). Context from the whole study: In the ViraFEST assay, PBMC were stimulated with viral peptide pools, and TCR sequencing was then used to find antigen-specific CD4+ T cell clonotypes based on their expansion. The full study included over 8 COVID-19 convalescent patients and several SARS-CoV-2-naive healthy vaccine recipients. Cultures from other donors in the study were sequenced using the Oncomine TCR Beta short-read assay on an Illumina iSeq 100. In a couple of convalescent patients, pre-vaccine samples were collected 16 days and one week ahead of the first dose, 142 and 148 days after COVID-19 diagnosis. Participants received two doses of either the BNT162b2 or the mRNA-1273 mRNA SARS-CoV-2 vaccine. Two million PBMC per well were cultured in IMDM with 5% human AB serum, around 10 IU/ml IL-2 and gentamicin, plus 10 ug/ml peptides. In both COVID-19 convalescent patients and infection-naive vaccine recipients, the study compared SARS-CoV-2 spike-specific CD4+ TCR repertoires from before mRNA vaccination with those from after it. Overall study outcomes, separate from this receptor: Limitations of the study were the small number of convalescent patients and the absence of early post-infection timepoints. Marked clonal contraction was observed in both infection-induced and vaccine-induced clones at late post-vaccination timepoints, consistent with waning T cell responses. Among convalescent patients, the spike-reactive repertoire after vaccination was made up mainly of new vaccine-induced clones that were largely distinct from the clones induced by infection.

After less than 13 days of culture, CD4+ T cells were isolated with the EasySep CD4+ T cell isolation kit. Convalescent patients had PCR-confirmed SARS-CoV-2 infection between March and December 2020, before Alpha, Beta and Delta variants emerged in the United States. Half of the culture medium was replaced with fresh IL-2-containing medium on days 3 and 7. Unless noted otherwise, every peptide stimulation condition was grown in triplicate wells. Using Ficoll-Paque Plus gradient centrifugation, PBMC were separated from whole blood and then either used fresh or cryopreserved at -140C. Genomic DNA was extracted from cultured CD4+ T cells with the QIAamp micro DNA kit. As regards this clone: It has no known antigen specificity. Within one base of it there is no much larger clone, and no base qualities were kept.

The library was made by the immunoSEQ multiplex PCR assay. TCR beta CDR3 sequencing was performed on DNA from the cultured, isolated CD4+ T cells. The original pipeline was this. Non-productive TCR sequences were removed, reads were trimmed to the CDR3 region, and CDR3s of at least 7 amino acids were retained. The MANAFEST web app was used to pick out antigen-specific clonotypes by comparing their expansion in peptide wells with that in reference cultures. Positive clones required FDR<0.05 expansion versus reference and all other wells, odds ratio above 5, and frequency above 0.1% in two replicate wells. A clonotype was defined as cross-reactive if the clonotype was significantly expanded both in SARS-CoV-2 spike wells and in at least one common cold coronavirus spike condition. Levenshtein distance calculated with the stringdist R package was used to assess CDR3 similarity, and unrooted trees were constructed with ape in R 3.6.1. This is the immuneACCESS table as TCRdb keeps it, with only in-frame sequences that have V and J called. A part of the clones is gone; compared with another copy, unresolved V genes explain less than half, and the rest is unexplained. That table supplies the V and J calls and clone size; D and trimming were determined from the DNA. In all, the sample holds about 64,000 clones, and about 69% of those were seen once. The ten largest clones take up 20% to 25% of the sample.

The V and J ends are trimmed by 5 bases and 3 bases, leaving 17 bases between them. In the germline V gene (reference sequence), CDR1 corresponds to SGHKS and CDR2 to YYEKEE. The CDR3 spans 15 residues, from the cysteine through the phenylalanine. The retained sequence is limited to the CDR3, 45 bases, with the frame set at the first base. The specimen was CD4+ T cells from PBMCs cultured without peptide, collected before COVID-19 vaccination. The clonotype comes from a human donor who had a prior SARS-CoV-2 infection. This chain is built from TRBV5-5 and TRBJ1-2, with the D segment identity uncertain. The base sequence is TGTGCCAGCAGTCGGATCCCGCATCTAGACTATGGCTACACCTTC. Its protein product is CASSRIPHLDYGYTF.